Following are 6 T cell receptor beta chains from one sample sequenced in a study of response to subunit inactivated influenza vaccine. One entry per CDR3 protein, called by TCRdb with MiXCR from the RT-PCR reads. The sample contains 530,000 or so distinct CDR3 sequences, approximately 10% of which appear only once. The sample was PBMCs from blood, taken on the day of vaccination. The origin of the receptors is a middle-aged man who received an inactivated influenza vaccine.

The V gene is TRBV15, the J gene TRBJ2-3, with 9 bases lining up with TRBD1. Trimming took 4 bases from V and 6 from J; bases not matched to a gene: 11. Germline-derived CDR1 and CDR2 are LNHNV and YYDKDF (reference sequence). The CDR3 covers 16 residues. CDR3 in amino acids: CATSTRRHRGLDTQYF. The DNA of the CDR3 is TGTGCCACCAGCACCCGGAGGCACAGGGGGCTGGATACGCAGTATTTT.

This clonotype came up a few times. DNA for the CDR3: TGTGCCATCAGTGACCGAGGGAATCAGCCCCAGCATTTT. This codes for CAISDRGNQPQHF. The chain has TRBV10-3 and TRBJ1-5; no clear D. This CDR3 comprises 13 residues. Trimming shortened V by 3 bases and J by 4 bases, and 7 bases separated the two germline ends. The germline V gene encodes CDR1 ENHRY and CDR2 SYGVKD.

The sample holds a few counts of this clonotype. The rearrangement uses TRBV7-9 and TRBJ2-7, with 7 bases matching TRBD1. This CDR3 region has 12 residues. Germline assignment: CDR1 SEHNR and CDR2 FQNEAQ (reference sequence). The V segment lost 3 bases and the J segment 6 bases; nucleotides outside the gene matches: 2. The CDR3 protein is CASSLGQFEQYF. CDR3 bases: TGTGCCAGCAGCTTGGGACAGTTCGAGCAGTACTTC.

The CDR3: CSARDPNTDTQYF. The DNA for the CDR3 is TGCAGTGCTAGGGACCCCAACACAGATACGCAGTATTTT. The J gene is TRBJ2-3, the V gene TRBV20-1; no reliable D call. The CDR3 is 13 residues long. Trimming removed 3 bases from V and 2 bases from J, with 9 bases in between. CDR1 DFQATT and CDR2 SNEGSKA come from the germline V gene (reference sequence).

In its sample, this clonotype was seen many times. V is TRBV9 and J is TRBJ2-5; possibly TRBD1 for D (6 bases). The germline V gene encodes CDR1 SGDLS and CDR2 YYNGEE. The V and J ends lost 0 bases and 5 bases respectively, with 8 bases between them. There are 13 residues in the CDR3. The CDR3 loop reads CASSVDREETQYF. The CDR3 region has the DNA TGTGCCAGCAGCGTAGACAGGGAGGAGACCCAGTACTTC.

The chain is built from TRBV7-8 and TRBJ2-5, with TRBD2 matching over 9 bases. Germline V gene lookup returns CDR1 SGHVS and CDR2 FQNEAQ. V lost 4 bases to trimming and J lost 4 bases; unmatched junction nucleotides: 4. This CDR3 is 14 amino acids long. CDR3 protein: CASSWMTSGETQYF. CDR3 bases: TGTGCCAGCAGCTGGATGACTAGCGGAGAGACCCAGTACTTC.